The 17 T cell receptor beta chains given below trace back to one sample, sequenced in a study of blood T cells in healthy people across ages. Using a J-beta primer mix together with a sample-barcoded 5' primer, a second PCR was run for about 6 to 12 cycles. TCRdb ran MiXCR on the 5' RACE reads and lists one entry per CDR3 protein. In the table there are more than 600,000 distinct CDR3 sequences, roughly 25% of which are singletons. This sample also belongs to another study, concerning T cells of mothers and their children.

The specimen was blood. Receptors were obtained from a boy aged 5 to 17 in good health.

The rearrangement joins TRBV5-1 to TRBJ2-5; D is perhaps TRBD2 (6 bases). CDR1 and CDR2 from the germline V gene are SGHRS and YFSETQ. V dropped 0 bases and J dropped 1 base, with 10 bases sitting between them. The CDR3 length is 15 residues. The CDR3 DNA sequence: TGCGCCAGCAGCTTGGATGTGACTAGCCAAGAGACCCAGTACTTC. Its protein is CASSLDVTSQETQYF.

The chain uses TRBV7-2 and TRBJ1-5; 9 nucleotides line up with TRBD1. The germline V gene has CDR1 SGHTA and CDR2 FQGNSA. This CDR3 comprises 16 residues. The trim removed 3 bases at V and 0 bases at J, leaving 3 bases unmatched. CDR3: CASSFRTGVSNQPQHF. As DNA, the CDR3 is TGTGCCAGCAGCTTCAGGACAGGGGTTAGCAATCAGCCCCAGCATTTT.

This clonotype occurred a few times. The V and J genes are TRBV12-3 or TRBV12-4 and TRBJ1-5; 7 nucleotides agree with TRBD1. The CDR3 consists of 19 residues. The junction had 21 bases not matched to a gene; V was cut back by 10 bases and J by 0 bases. CDR3 in amino acids: CATQGTVTLRGFSNQPQHF. CDR3 coding DNA: TGTGCCACCCAGGGGACAGTAACCCTACGGGGGTTTAGCAATCAGCCCCAGCATTTT.

This clonotype was seen a few times. The rearrangement joins TRBV28 to TRBJ2-5; the match to TRBD2 covers 9 bases. The V gene's germline CDR1 is MDHEN and CDR2 SYDVKM. J lost 11 bases, V lost 1 base, and 8 bases had no gene match. The length of the CDR3 is 14 residues. CDR3 sequence: CASSLFLAGSEQYF. The CDR3 DNA sequence: TGTGCCAGCAGTTTATTCCTAGCGGGAAGTGAGCAGTACTTC.

V is TRBV11-2 and J is TRBJ1-4; D is ambiguous. The germline gives CDR1 SGHAT, CDR2 FQNNGV. This CDR3 is 15 amino acids long. The V end was cut by 5 bases, the J end by 4 bases, with 14 bases between. The CDR3 nucleotides are TGTGCCAGCAGCCCCAGTCCGAGGGATAATGAAAAACTGTTTTTT. Its protein is CASSPSPRDNEKLFF.

V usage is TRBV28 and J usage is TRBJ2-1, with D hard to call. This CDR3 spans 12 amino acids. Germline CDR1 reads MDHEN; CDR2 reads SYDVKM. V gave up 4 bases and J gave up 9 bases, with 10 bases separating them. CDR3 protein: CASSSVAAEQFF. Here the CDR3 DNA reads TGTGCCAGCAGTTCGGTGGCAGCTGAGCAGTTCTTC. Using reference TRBV28 and TRBJ2-1 for the parts outside the CDR3, the full variable domain is DVKVTQSSRYLVKRTGEKVFLECVQDMDHENMFWYRQDPGLGLRLIYFSYDVKMKEKGDIPEGYSVSREKKERFSLILESASTNQTSMYLCASSSVAAEQFFGPGTRLTVL.

The chain links TRBV13 to TRBJ1-6; the D is unclear. This CDR3 contains 14 residues. Germline V gives CDR1 PRHDT, CDR2 FYEKMQ (reference sequence). Trimming shortened V by 6 bases and J by 7 bases, and 13 bases separated the two germline ends. CDR3 sequence: CASSLQRVNSPLHF. DNA of the CDR3: TGTGCCAGCAGTCTACAGAGAGTAAATTCACCCCTCCACTTT.

The rearrangement links TRBV7-2 to TRBJ1-4, with D tentatively TRBD1 (6 bases). The germline V and J ends were trimmed by 2 bases and 5 bases, with 12 bases remaining between them. Germline V lookup: CDR1 SGHTA, CDR2 FQGNSA. The CDR3 is 15 amino acids. DNA for the CDR3: TGTGCCAGCAGCTTAAGGGGGACGATAAATGAAAAACTGTTTTTT. It encodes CASSLRGTINEKLFF.

Turning to this clonotype: At one end the junction does not follow the germline gene, possibly because of a read error. The gene calls are TRBV11-2 and TRBJ2-1; a weak D match, TRBD2 (7 bases). CDR3 length: 16 amino acids. Germline V lookup: CDR1 SGHAT, CDR2 FQNNGV. The CDR3 loop is CVSSLSGGLRYNEQFF. Written as DNA, the CDR3 is TGTGTCAGCAGCTTGTCCGGGGGGCTCCGATACAATGAGCAGTTCTTC.

The chain couples TRBV4-1 to TRBJ2-3; 9 nucleotides match TRBD1. The CDR3 is 17 residues long. After removal of 3 bases from V and 4 bases from J, the junction contained 11 bases not matched to a gene. The germline V gene has CDR1 MGHRA and CDR2 YSYEKL. CDR3 region: CASSHGQGYGIADTQYF. CDR3 sequence (DNA): TGCGCCAGCAGCCATGGACAGGGGTACGGGATTGCAGATACGCAGTATTTT.

V is TRBV4-3 and J is TRBJ2-1; D remains ambiguous. The germline V gene has CDR1 LGHNA and CDR2 YSLEER. The CDR3 loop spans 15 amino acids. V was shortened by 4 bases and J by 5 bases, with 15 bases between the two germline ends. This CDR3 reads CASSRARRADNEQFF. The CDR3 DNA reads TGCGCCAGCAGCCGGGCACGACGGGCGGACAATGAGCAGTTCTTC.

This clonotype appeared a single time. The chain uses TRBV6-5 and TRBJ2-5, with TRBD1 identical over 9 bases. This CDR3 is 16 amino acids long. Germline V gene sequence: CDR1 MNHEY, CDR2 SVGAGI. The J segment lost 4 bases and the V segment lost 0 bases, leaving 6 bases of the junction unmatched. The DNA for the CDR3 is TGTGCCAGCAGTTACTCCAACAGGGGGCAGGGAGAGACCCAGTACTTC. The encoded protein is CASSYSNRGQGETQYF.

The gene calls are TRBV20-1 and TRBJ2-5; 8 nucleotides align to TRBD1. Matching the DNA end better, TRBJ2-7 makes the J call doubtful. The CDR3 is made up of 11 amino acids. CDR1 is DFQATT and CDR2 is SNEGSKA in the germline V gene (reference sequence). CDR3 protein: CSVPRGLEQYF. As DNA, the CDR3 is TGCAGTGTTCCCAGGGGGCTCGAGCAGTACTTC.

V gene TRBV29-1 combines with J gene TRBJ2-1, with D possibly TRBD1 on 5 matching bases. From germline, CDR1 is SQVTM and CDR2 ANQGSEA. The CDR3 totals 18 residues. V was shortened by 3 bases and J by 0 bases, with 21 bases between the two germline ends. CDR3 sequence: CSVELFGTGFSSYNEQFF. As DNA, the CDR3 is TGCAGCGTTGAGTTATTTGGTACAGGCTTCAGCTCCTACAATGAGCAGTTCTTC.

This clonotype was counted a few times. The V gene is TRBV29-1, the J gene TRBJ2-3; D might be TRBD2 (5 bases). In germline, CDR1 is SQVTM, CDR2 ANQGSEA. This CDR3 is 13 amino acids long. Trimming pared 1 base from V and 4 bases from J, leaving 9 bases between. The CDR3 reads CSVEGGFPDTQYF. The CDR3 DNA sequence: TGCAGCGTTGAAGGAGGGTTTCCAGATACGCAGTATTTT.

The CDR3 nucleotides are TGTGCCAGCACCGCGGGGCGGGGTCAAGAGACCCAGTACTTC. Its translation is CASTAGRGQETQYF. This chain joins TRBV9 and TRBJ2-5, with D possibly being TRBD2 (6 bases). The CDR3 is made up of 14 amino acids. Trimming left V 6 bases short and J 2 bases short, with 14 bases between. Germline CDR1 reads SGDLS; CDR2 reads YYNGEE.

The chain carries TRBV5-1 and TRBJ2-5; TRBD2 matches 7 bases. TRBJ2-7 matches the DNA end more closely, so the J call is doubtful. Germline CDR1 and CDR2: SGHRS and YFSETQ. The CDR3 has 14 residues. CDR3: CASSLREVSYEQYF. CDR3 bases: TGCGCCAGCAGCTTGCGGGAGGTTTCCTACGAGCAGTACTTC.